Presented here are 24 T cell receptor beta chains from one specimen sequenced in a study of cytomegalovirus exposure and HLA in healthy donors. In the PCR, 60 Vbeta and 13 Jbeta primers were used. Assay: immunoSEQ multiplex PCR; the TCRdb copy retains only in-frame clones and omits some. The sample carries a few hundred thousand clones, 80% to 95% recorded once. Sequences were obtained from PBMCs. The receptor set was obtained from a girl aged 2 to 9 in good health and CMV-seronegative.

The chain joins TRBV5-1 to TRBJ1-2; 9 bases map to TRBD1. V shed 0 bases, J shed 4 bases, and the junction held 13 bases outside the gene matches. The germline CDR1 and CDR2 sequences are SGHRS and YFSETQ. The CDR3 spans 18 residues. The DNA for the CDR3 is TGCGCCAGCAGCTTGGGTAGTGAGGGACAGGGTACGGTCTATGGCTACACCTTC. It specifies CASSLGSEGQGTVYGYTF.

This chain joins TRBV11-3 and TRBJ2-3; D gene ambiguous. Germline values: CDR1 SGHNT, CDR2 YENEEA. The CDR3 contains 14 residues. V was pared by 4 bases and J by 0 bases, with 8 bases between. The CDR3, as DNA: TGTGCCAGCAGCTCTGCGACTAGCACAGATACGCAGTATTTT. Translating gives CASSSATSTDTQYF.

V and J are TRBV9 and TRBJ2-6; D is undetermined. The V gene's germline CDR1 is SGDLS and CDR2 YYNGEE. The CDR3 sequence is 16 residues long. V dropped 4 bases and J dropped 0 bases, with 11 bases sitting between them. CDR3: CASSFPTGSGANVLTF. As DNA, the CDR3 is TGTGCCAGCAGCTTCCCCACGGGCTCTGGGGCCAACGTCCTGACTTTC.

The chain links TRBV7-9 to TRBJ2-7; 10 nucleotides match TRBD2. The CDR3 loop spans 16 amino acids. Trimming took 3 bases from V and 1 from J; bases not matched to a gene: 6. Germline V gives CDR1 SEHNR, CDR2 FQNEAQ (reference sequence). CDR3 DNA: TGTGCCAGCAGCTTCACGCTAGCGGGGGTTTCCTACGAGCAGTACTTC. This translates into CASSFTLAGVSYEQYF.

The rearrangement uses TRBV6-6 and TRBJ2-2, with 7 positions matching TRBD1. In germline, CDR1 is MNHNY, CDR2 SVGAGI (reference sequence). The CDR3 is made up of 15 amino acids. Trimming removed 6 bases from V and 3 bases from J; junction bases left unmatched: 7. The CDR3, as DNA: TGTGCCAGCAGCCCGACAGGGCGACACACCGGGGAGCTGTTTTTT. As protein: CASSPTGRHTGELFF.

In regard to this clone: Distinct nucleotide sequences in the sample also encode this CDR3. The V call is TRBV19, the J call TRBJ2-5; D is ambiguous. Trimming stripped 2 bases from V and 2 bases from J, with 3 bases between. The CDR3 is 12 residues long. Germline V gene data show CDR1 as LNHDA and CDR2 as SQIVND (reference sequence). The CDR3 DNA follows: TGTGCCAGTAGTATATCGCAAGAGACCCAGTACTTC. This gives the protein CASSISQETQYF.

The rearrangement links TRBV19 to TRBJ1-5; D perhaps matches TRBD1 (5 bases). The CDR3 length is 15 residues. Trimming left V 2 bases short and J 1 base short, with 9 bases between. CDR1 and CDR2 (germline): LNHDA, SQIVND (reference sequence). CDR3 coding DNA: TGTGCCAGTAGTATATTAGGGGAAAGCAATCAGCCCCAGCATTTT. Amino acids: CASSILGESNQPQHF. Together with reference TRBV19 and TRBJ1-5, the CDR3 gives the full variable domain: DGGITQSPKYLFRKEGQNVTLSCEQNLNHDAMYWYRQDPGQGLRLIYYSQIVNDFQKGDIAEGYSVSREKKESFPLTVTSAQKNPTAFYLCASSILGESNQPQHFGDGTRLSIL.

The chain has TRBV2 and TRBJ2-5, with TRBD2 identical over 12 bases. Germline CDR1 and CDR2: SNHLY and FYNNEI. The V and J ends lost 8 bases and 2 bases, in that order; junction bases with no gene match: 6. The CDR3 has 15 amino acids. The chain's CDR3 is CASCLGLAGQETQYF. CDR3 bases: TGTGCCAGCTGTCTGGGACTAGCGGGTCAAGAGACCCAGTACTTC. Full variable domain (rest looked up from reference TRBV2 and TRBJ2-5): EPEVTQTPSHQVTQMGQEVILRCVPISNHLYFYWYRQILGQKVEFLVSFYNNEISEKSEIFDDQFSVERPDGSNFTLKIRSTKLEDSAMYFCASCLGLAGQETQYFGPGTRLLVL.

The rearrangement joins TRBV4-2 to TRBJ2-3, with D possibly matching TRBD2 (6 bases). Germline CDR1 LGHNA, CDR2 YNFKEQ. The CDR3 runs to 15 residues. V was pared by 4 bases and J by 2 bases, with 13 bases between. This chain's CDR3 is CASSPTGVNTDTQYF. The CDR3 region has the DNA TGTGCCAGCAGCCCCACGGGGGTAAACACAGATACGCAGTATTTT.

This chain uses TRBV2 with TRBJ2-2; 9 nucleotides agree with TRBD2. V lost 7 bases to trimming and J lost 4 bases; unmatched junction nucleotides: 7. This CDR3 is 15 amino acids long. Germline lookup yields CDR1 SNHLY and CDR2 FYNNEI. CDR3 DNA sequence: TGTGCCAGCAAGTTAGCGGGAGTAGGCACCGGGGAGCTGTTTTTT. Its translation is CASKLAGVGTGELFF.

The rearrangement links TRBV14 to TRBJ2-1, with TRBD2 matching 7 bases. The CDR3 loop spans 13 amino acids. V shed 7 bases, J shed 4 bases, and the junction held 4 bases outside the gene matches. Germline loops: CDR1 SGHDN, CDR2 FVKESK. The CDR3 DNA reads as TGTGCCAGCAACTGGGGAGGGTACAATGAGCAGTTCTTC. This encodes CASNWGGYNEQFF. The full variable domain, rest sourced from reference TRBV14 and TRBJ2-1, is EAGVTQFPSHSVIEKGQTVTLRCDPISGHDNLYWYRRVMGKEIKFLLHFVKESKQDESGMPNNRFLAERTGGTYSTLKVQPAELEDSGVYFCASNWGGYNEQFFGPGTRLTVL.

The chain carries TRBV6-5 and TRBJ1-5; tentative D call: TRBD1 (5 bases). The CDR3 is 14 amino acids. Trimming shortened V by 2 bases and J by 4 bases, and 9 bases separated the two germline ends. Germline assignment: CDR1 MNHEY and CDR2 SVGAGI. The CDR3 DNA reads TGTGCCAGCAGTTACAGTGGGGGGAATCAGCCCCAGCATTTT. It yields the protein CASSYSGGNQPQHF.

This clone was picked up a small number of times. J is TRBJ1-5 and V is TRBV9; perhaps TRBD1 as D (6 bases). This CDR3 is 15 amino acids long. Germline V gene lookup returns CDR1 SGDLS and CDR2 YYNGEE. The ends were cut back, 2 bases at V and 0 bases at J, with 9 bases in the middle. CDR3 coding DNA: TGTGCCAGCAGCGTGGGGGCTAATAGCAATCAGCCCCAGCATTTT. It translates to CASSVGANSNQPQHF.

This clone was seen once. The rearrangement uses TRBV5-1 and TRBJ2-2; D is ambiguous. Germline CDR1 SGHRS, CDR2 YFSETQ. V shed 0 bases and J shed 1 base, with 10 bases lying between them. The CDR3 is 16 amino acids. CDR3 loop: CASSLVVVQNTGELFF. The CDR3 nucleotides are TGCGCCAGCAGCTTGGTAGTAGTCCAGAACACCGGGGAGCTGTTTTTT.

The chain is built from TRBV2 and TRBJ1-2; D perhaps matches TRBD1 (5 bases). Trimming shortened V by 8 bases and J by 6 bases, and 13 bases separated the two germline ends. CDR1 and CDR2 from the germline V gene are SNHLY and FYNNEI. This CDR3 contains 12 residues. The CDR3 bases are TGTGCCAGCCTATCGTGGGGGGATGGCTACACCTTC. It yields the protein CASLSWGDGYTF.

This chain joins TRBV27 and TRBJ2-3, with 10 bases aligning to TRBD2. Germline lookup yields CDR1 MNHEY and CDR2 SMNVEV (reference sequence). After removal of 5 bases from V and 4 bases from J, the junction contained 6 bases not matched to a gene. CDR3 length: 15 residues. This chain's CDR3 is CASSRAGGPSDTQYF. The DNA for the CDR3 is TGTGCCAGCAGTCGAGCGGGGGGGCCATCAGATACGCAGTATTTT.

The genes are TRBV29-1 and TRBJ1-1; 8 bases match TRBD1. Germline loops: CDR1 SQVTM, CDR2 ANQGSEA. V dropped 6 bases and J dropped 3; count of bases not matched to a gene: 3. The CDR3 length is 12 residues. CDR3 region: CSVQGVDTEAFF. The CDR3 region has the DNA TGCAGCGTACAGGGGGTAGACACTGAAGCTTTCTTT.

A single count supports this clone. The V and J genes are TRBV15 and TRBJ2-7; 10 nucleotides match TRBD2. Germline CDR1 LNHNV, CDR2 YYDKDF (reference sequence). The CDR3 is 17 amino acids. V dropped 4 bases and J dropped 0; count of bases not matched to a gene: 9. Here the CDR3 DNA reads TGTGCCACCAGCAAAACCCAGCTAGCGGGGGTCTCCTACGAGCAGTACTTC. Residues: CATSKTQLAGVSYEQYF.

CDR3 in amino acids: CASSQGGLAVYNEQFF. The CDR3 bases are TGCGCCAGCAGCCAAGGCGGACTAGCGGTCTACAATGAGCAGTTCTTC. The chain links TRBV4-1 to TRBJ2-1; TRBD2 matches at 10 bases. The J segment lost 3 bases and the V segment lost 1 base, leaving 3 bases of the junction unmatched. CDR3 length: 16 residues. Germline V CDR1 and CDR2: MGHRA, YSYEKL.

The V and J genes are TRBV7-2 and TRBJ2-3; D might be TRBD2 (6 bases). The germline V and J ends were trimmed by 2 bases and 0 bases, with 9 bases remaining between them. This CDR3 spans 15 amino acids. Germline V lookup: CDR1 SGHTA, CDR2 FQGNSA. CDR3 sequence: CASSLKSGSTDTQYF. The CDR3 region has the DNA TGTGCCAGCAGCTTAAAAAGCGGGAGCACAGATACGCAGTATTTT.

The CDR3 DNA reads TGTGCCTCCCCTCTGCAGGATAACTCTGGGGCCAACGTCCTGACTTTC. Its protein product is CASPLQDNSGANVLTF. The chain couples TRBV30 to TRBJ2-6; D not certain. V was shortened by 7 bases and J by 0 bases, with 16 bases between the two germline ends. Germline V lookup: CDR1 GTSNPN, CDR2 SVGIG (reference sequence). CDR3 length: 16 amino acids.

This chain joins TRBV30 and TRBJ2-7; 11 nucleotides align to TRBD2. The CDR3 is made up of 15 amino acids. CDR1 is GTSNPN and CDR2 is SVGIG in the germline V gene (reference sequence). V trimming: 3 bases; J trimming: 3 bases; junction bases outside the gene matches: 7. The CDR3 protein is CAWSSSGGPFYEQYF. The CDR3 DNA reads as TGTGCCTGGAGCTCTAGCGGGGGGCCGTTCTACGAGCAGTACTTC.

This rearrangement joins TRBV19 to TRBJ2-5; 9 bases are a match to TRBD1. This CDR3 is built from 14 residues. J lost 5 bases, V lost 9 bases, and 10 bases had no gene match. Per the germline V gene, CDR1 is LNHDA and CDR2 is SQIVND (reference sequence). The CDR3 region is CASREQGAGETQYF. In DNA, the CDR3 is TGTGCCAGCCGCGAACAGGGGGCAGGGGAGACCCAGTACTTC.

The rearrangement joins TRBV10-3 to TRBJ2-3; D may be TRBD1 (7 bases). From germline, CDR1 is ENHRY and CDR2 SYGVKD. The CDR3 is made up of 16 amino acids. Trimming stripped 4 bases from V and 2 bases from J, with 16 bases between. The CDR3 loop reads CAISAQAGGNTDTQYF. The CDR3 DNA is TGTGCCATCAGTGCTCAGGCAGGGGGGAACACAGATACGCAGTATTTT.